This T cell receptor (beta chain) is from a study of cytomegalovirus exposure and HLA in healthy donors. A remark on this clone: Its antigen remains unknown.

Study-level points and caveats: Later on, an analysis showed TCR association rates differing by HLA locus, with DRB1 the most and HLA-C the fewest. In a later analysis, at a false discovery rate of 0.05, about 16,000 TCR beta sequences matched HLA alleles. Published work reported that the classifier diagnosed cytomegalovirus status with high specificity and sensitivity.

This CDR3 has 14 amino acids. The germline V and J ends were trimmed by 5 bases and 7 bases, with 15 bases remaining between them. Looked up from germline, CDR1 is MNHNS and CDR2 is SASEGT. PCR amplification relied on 60 Vbeta primers (plus 13 Jbeta primers). Authors' analysis steps: An analysis performed later counted 60 million to 90 million unique TCR beta chains (roughly 11 million of them shared). Libraries were prepared by immunoSEQ multiplex PCR; TCRdb keeps only in-frame clonotypes and omits some of them. V, J and clone size derive from that table, while D and trimming were established from the DNA sequence. The sample comprises almost 80,000 clones, about two thirds of which are singletons, and approximately 6.9% rests with the top ten.

Sequenced sample: PBMCs. The chain is built from TRBV6-1 and TRBJ1-5; D gene uncertain. The clonotype comes from a woman aged 45-59 years in good health and CMV-seropositive. The CDR3 protein is CASSLEVTRQPQHF. The CDR3 nucleotides read TGTGCCAGCAGTCTGGAGGTAACGCGGCAGCCCCAGCATTTT.